The 4 T cell receptor beta chains below come from one sample, sequenced in a study of blood T cell repertoires in COVID-19. Generated by immunoSEQ multiplex PCR, the TCRdb table keeps only in-frame clones and is missing some. The sample shows 15,000 to 20,000 clones, just over 85% of them seen only once. The sample consisted of peripheral blood. The source is a human donor in a cohort sampled during active COVID-19.

This clone is a singleton in its sample. V and J are TRBV28 and TRBJ2-1; 11 bases are a match to TRBD1. Germline values: CDR1 MDHEN, CDR2 SYDVKM. The CDR3 loop spans 16 amino acids. The V segment lost 3 bases and the J segment 9 bases; nucleotides outside the gene matches: 10. This CDR3 is CASSFLPGQGVPEQFF. In DNA, the CDR3 is TGTGCCAGCAGTTTCCTACCGGGACAGGGGGTTCCTGAGCAGTTCTTC.

The chain carries TRBV7-9 and TRBJ2-7; 9 nucleotides align to TRBD1. Losses at the gene ends were 5 bases for V and 2 bases for J; bases not matched to a gene: 10. Per germline, CDR1 SEHNR and CDR2 FQNEAQ (reference sequence). CDR3 length: 16 residues. For the CDR3, the DNA is TGTGCCAGCAGCCTACCCCGGGACAGGGAAACCTACGAGCAGTACTTC. It encodes CASSLPRDRETYEQYF. Drawing the rest from reference TRBV7-9 and TRBJ2-7, the complete variable domain is DTGVSQNPRHKITKRGQNVTFRCDPISEHNRLYWYRQTLGQGPEFLTYFQNEAQLEKSRLLSDRFSAERPKGSFSTLEIQRTEQGDSAMYLCASSLPRDRETYEQYFGPGTRLTVT.

J is TRBJ2-5 and V is TRBV7-8, with a tentative D call TRBD1 (5 bases). Germline V CDR1 and CDR2: SGHVS, FQNEAQ. This CDR3 is 14 amino acids long. The V and J ends lost 5 bases and 1 base respectively, with 11 bases between them. The CDR3 protein is CASSLPGFQETQYF. The CDR3 DNA follows: TGTGCCAGCAGCCTACCAGGGTTCCAAGAGACCCAGTACTTC.

CDR3 protein: CASSLERGTDTQYF. For the CDR3, the DNA is TGCGCCAGCAGCTTGGAGCGGGGAACAGATACGCAGTATTTT. The chain is built from TRBV5-1 and TRBJ2-3; 7 nucleotides match TRBD2. Germline V gene sequence: CDR1 SGHRS, CDR2 YFSETQ. The CDR3 loop spans 14 amino acids. Germline trimming cut 0 bases from V and 3 bases from J; bases unmatched to any gene: 1.